This entry is about one TCR beta chain. V shed 10 bases, J shed 8 bases, and the junction held 25 bases outside the gene matches. CDR1 and CDR2 (germline): MNHNS, SASEGT. This CDR3 has 19 residues. Next came a second PCR, run for about 7 to 12 cycles, which used a sample-barcoded 5' primer along with a J-beta primer mix. MiXCR was run by TCRdb on the 5' RACE reads, yielding one entry per CDR3 protein. The table shows approximately 670,000 distinct CDR3 sequences, with around 41% occurring only once. These data are taken from a study of blood T cells in healthy people across ages. The V call is TRBV6-1, the J call TRBJ2-1; 11 nucleotides line up with TRBD2. The source is a man older than 75 in good health. The sample comprised blood. The CDR3 DNA reads as TGTGCCACCCAAGGCCCCCACAGATCTAGCGGGGGGTCCCTATATGAGCAGTTCTTC. Translation gives CATQGPHRSSGGSLYEQFF.